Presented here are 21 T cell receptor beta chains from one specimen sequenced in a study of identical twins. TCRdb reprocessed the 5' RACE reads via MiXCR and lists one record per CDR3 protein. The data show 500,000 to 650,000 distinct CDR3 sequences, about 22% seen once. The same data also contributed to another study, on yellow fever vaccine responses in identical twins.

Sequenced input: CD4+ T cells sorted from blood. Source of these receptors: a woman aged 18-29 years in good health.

The CDR3 DNA reads as TGCAGTGCTAGTCCCGGGACAGGGTTTGTACGAGCTTTCTTT. This gives the protein CSASPGTGFVRAFF. The chain joins TRBV20-1 to TRBJ1-1; 9 bases map to TRBD1. Germline assignment: CDR1 DFQATT and CDR2 SNEGSKA (reference sequence). This CDR3 spans 14 amino acids. Trimming at V came to 3 bases and at J to 10 bases, leaving 12 bases not matched to a gene.

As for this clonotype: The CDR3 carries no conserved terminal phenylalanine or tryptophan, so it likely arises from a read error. The CDR3 protein is CATSRDGRETQYL. The CDR3 nucleotides read TGTGCCACCAGCAGAGATGGCCGGGAGACCCAGTACCTC. V and J are TRBV15 and TRBJ2-5; D is unclear. V lost 0 bases and J 5 bases, leaving 7 bases between the germline ends. Looked up from germline, CDR1 is LNHNV and CDR2 is YYDKDF (reference sequence). CDR3 size: 13 residues.

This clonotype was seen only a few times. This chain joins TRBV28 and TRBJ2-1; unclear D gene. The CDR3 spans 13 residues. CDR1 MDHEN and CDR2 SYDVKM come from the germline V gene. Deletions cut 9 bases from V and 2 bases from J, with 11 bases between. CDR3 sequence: CASIAVPYNEQFF. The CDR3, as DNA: TGTGCCAGTATAGCTGTACCCTACAATGAGCAGTTCTTC. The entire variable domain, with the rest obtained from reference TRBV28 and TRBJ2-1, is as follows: DVKVTQSSRYLVKRTGEKVFLECVQDMDHENMFWYRQDPGLGLRLIYFSYDVKMKEKGDIPEGYSVSREKKERFSLILESASTNQTSMYLCASIAVPYNEQFFGPGTRLTVL.

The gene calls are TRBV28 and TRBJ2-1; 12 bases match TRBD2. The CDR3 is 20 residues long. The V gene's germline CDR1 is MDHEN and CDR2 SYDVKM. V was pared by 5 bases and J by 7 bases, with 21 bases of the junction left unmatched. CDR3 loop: CASSPNPTSGSRMRGNEQFF. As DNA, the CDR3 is TGTGCCAGCAGTCCAAACCCGACTAGCGGGAGCAGGATGAGGGGTAATGAGCAGTTCTTC. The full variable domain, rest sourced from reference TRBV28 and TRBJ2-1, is DVKVTQSSRYLVKRTGEKVFLECVQDMDHENMFWYRQDPGLGLRLIYFSYDVKMKEKGDIPEGYSVSREKKERFSLILESASTNQTSMYLCASSPNPTSGSRMRGNEQFFGPGTRLTVL.

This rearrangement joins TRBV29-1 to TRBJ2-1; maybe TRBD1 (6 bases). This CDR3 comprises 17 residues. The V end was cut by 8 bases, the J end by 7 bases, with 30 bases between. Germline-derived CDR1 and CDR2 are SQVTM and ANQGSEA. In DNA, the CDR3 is TGCAGCCTGCGGGCTGGGGGCGTGATAACCGGGACAAATGAGCAGTTCTTC. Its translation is CSLRAGGVITGTNEQFF.

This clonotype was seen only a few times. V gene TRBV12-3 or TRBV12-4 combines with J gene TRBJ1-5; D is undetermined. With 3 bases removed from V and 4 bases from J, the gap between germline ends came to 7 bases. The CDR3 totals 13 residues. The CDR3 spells CASSLDQNQPQHF. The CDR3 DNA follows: TGTGCCAGCAGTTTGGACCAAAATCAGCCCCAGCATTTT.

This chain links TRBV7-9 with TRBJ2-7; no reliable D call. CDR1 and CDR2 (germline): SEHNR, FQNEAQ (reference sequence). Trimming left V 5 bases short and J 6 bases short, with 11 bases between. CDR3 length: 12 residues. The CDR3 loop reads CASSPPPPEQYF. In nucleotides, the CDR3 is TGTGCCAGCAGCCCCCCGCCCCCCGAGCAGTACTTC.

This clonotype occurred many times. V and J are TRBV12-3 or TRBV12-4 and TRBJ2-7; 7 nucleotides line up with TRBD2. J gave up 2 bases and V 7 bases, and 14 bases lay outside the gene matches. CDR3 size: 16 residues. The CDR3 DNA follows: TGTGCCAGCACCCCCGGGGGGAATTTGGGTACCTACGAGCAGTACTTC. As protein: CASTPGGNLGTYEQYF.

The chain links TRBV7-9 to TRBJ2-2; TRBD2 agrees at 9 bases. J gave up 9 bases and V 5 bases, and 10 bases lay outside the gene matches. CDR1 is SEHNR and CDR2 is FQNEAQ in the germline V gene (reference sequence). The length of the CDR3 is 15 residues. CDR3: CASSPMAGGHRELFF. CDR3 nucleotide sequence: TGTGCCAGCAGCCCTATGGCGGGGGGGCACCGGGAGCTGTTTTTT.

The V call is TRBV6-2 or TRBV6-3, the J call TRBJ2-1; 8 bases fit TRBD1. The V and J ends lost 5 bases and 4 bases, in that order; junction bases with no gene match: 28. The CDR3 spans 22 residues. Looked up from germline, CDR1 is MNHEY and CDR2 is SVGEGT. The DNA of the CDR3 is TGTGCCAGCAGTCCTCCGACCGTTATGGACAGGGCTTACTTAATCATTTACAATGAGCAGTTCTTC. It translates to CASSPPTVMDRAYLIIYNEQFF.

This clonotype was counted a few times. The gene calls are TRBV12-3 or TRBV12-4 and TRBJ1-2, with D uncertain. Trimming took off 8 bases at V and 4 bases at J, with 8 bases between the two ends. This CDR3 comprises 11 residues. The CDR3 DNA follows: TGTGCCAGCTCGGATGTCTATGGCTACACCTTC. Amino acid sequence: CASSDVYGYTF.

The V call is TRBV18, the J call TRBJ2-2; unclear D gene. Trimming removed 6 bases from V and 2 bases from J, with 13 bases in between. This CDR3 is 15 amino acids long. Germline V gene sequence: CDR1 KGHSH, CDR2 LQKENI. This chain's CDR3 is CASSQKGSNTGELFF. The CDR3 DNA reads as TGTGCCAGCTCCCAGAAGGGTAGCAACACCGGGGAGCTGTTTTTT.

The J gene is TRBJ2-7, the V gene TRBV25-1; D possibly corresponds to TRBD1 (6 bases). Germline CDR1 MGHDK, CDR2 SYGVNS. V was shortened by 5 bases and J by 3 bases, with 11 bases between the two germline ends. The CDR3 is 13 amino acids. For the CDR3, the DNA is TGTGCCAGCAGTTTTGGGGGCCGCTACGAGCAGTACTTC. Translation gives CASSFGGRYEQYF.

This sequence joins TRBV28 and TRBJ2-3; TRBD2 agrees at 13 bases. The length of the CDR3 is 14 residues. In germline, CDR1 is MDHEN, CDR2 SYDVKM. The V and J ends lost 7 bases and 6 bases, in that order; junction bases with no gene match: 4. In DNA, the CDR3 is TGTGCCAGCAAACTAGCGGGGGGGCCCGATACGCAGTATTTT. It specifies CASKLAGGPDTQYF.

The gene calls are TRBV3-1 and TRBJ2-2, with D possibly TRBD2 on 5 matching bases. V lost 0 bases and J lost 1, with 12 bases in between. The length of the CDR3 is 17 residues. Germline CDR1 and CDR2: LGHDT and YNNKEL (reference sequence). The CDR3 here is CASSQEWRTQNTGELFF. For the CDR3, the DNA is TGTGCCAGCAGCCAAGAATGGCGGACTCAGAACACCGGGGAGCTGTTTTTT.

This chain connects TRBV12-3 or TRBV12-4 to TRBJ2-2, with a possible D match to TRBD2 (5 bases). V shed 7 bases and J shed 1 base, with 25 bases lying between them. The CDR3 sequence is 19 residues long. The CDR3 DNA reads TGTGCCAGCACTAGTTTGAGGGAGAGCGGCGGGTGGAACACCGGGGAGCTGTTTTTT. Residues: CASTSLRESGGWNTGELFF.

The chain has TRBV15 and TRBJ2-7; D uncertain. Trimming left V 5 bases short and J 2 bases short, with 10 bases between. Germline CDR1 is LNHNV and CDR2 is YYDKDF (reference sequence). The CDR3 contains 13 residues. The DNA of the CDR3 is TGTGCCACCAGCGGACCGGGTACCTACGAGCAGTACGTC. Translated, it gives CATSGPGTYEQYV.

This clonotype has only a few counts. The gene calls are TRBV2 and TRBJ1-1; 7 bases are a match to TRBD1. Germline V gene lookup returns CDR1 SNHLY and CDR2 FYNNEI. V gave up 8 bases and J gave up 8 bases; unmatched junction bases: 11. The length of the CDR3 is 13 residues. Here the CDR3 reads CASGGTVSTEAFF. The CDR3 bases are TGTGCCAGCGGCGGGACAGTAAGCACCGAAGCTTTCTTT.

CDR3 amino acids: CASSLRDRVDTQYF. The CDR3 DNA sequence: TGTGCCAGCAGTTTACGGGACAGGGTCGATACGCAGTATTTT. The chain couples TRBV28 to TRBJ2-3; 9 bases agree with TRBD1. CDR1 and CDR2 (germline): MDHEN, SYDVKM. J gave up 6 bases and V 2 bases, and 3 bases lay outside the gene matches. CDR3 length: 14 amino acids.

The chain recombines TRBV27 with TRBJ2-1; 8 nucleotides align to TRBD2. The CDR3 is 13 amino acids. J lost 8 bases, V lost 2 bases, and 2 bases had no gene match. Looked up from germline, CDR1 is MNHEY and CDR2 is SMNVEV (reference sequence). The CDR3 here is CASSLREGDEQFF. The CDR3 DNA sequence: TGTGCCAGCAGTTTACGGGAGGGCGATGAGCAGTTCTTC.

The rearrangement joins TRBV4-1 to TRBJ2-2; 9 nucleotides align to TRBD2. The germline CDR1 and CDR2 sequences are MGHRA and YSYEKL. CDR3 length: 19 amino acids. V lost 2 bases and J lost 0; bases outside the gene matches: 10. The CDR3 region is CASSQPRRASGANTGELFF. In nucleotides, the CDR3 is TGCGCCAGCAGCCAACCCAGACGGGCTAGCGGGGCGAACACCGGGGAGCTGTTTTTT.